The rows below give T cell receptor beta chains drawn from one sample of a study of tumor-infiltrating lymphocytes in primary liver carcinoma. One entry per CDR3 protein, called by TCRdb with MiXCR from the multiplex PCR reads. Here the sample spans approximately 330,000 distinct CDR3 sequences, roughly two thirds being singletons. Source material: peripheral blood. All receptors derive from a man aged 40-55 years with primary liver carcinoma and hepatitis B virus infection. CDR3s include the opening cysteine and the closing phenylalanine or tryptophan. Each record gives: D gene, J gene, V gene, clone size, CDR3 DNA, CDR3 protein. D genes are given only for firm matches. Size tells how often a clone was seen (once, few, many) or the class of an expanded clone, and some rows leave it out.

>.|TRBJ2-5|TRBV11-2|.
TGCGCCCGCAGCATCTTCCAAGAGACCCAGTACTTC
CARSIFQETQYF
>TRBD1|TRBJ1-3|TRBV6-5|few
TGTGCCAGCAGCCGAGAACAGGGGGCTGGAGACACCATATATTTT
CASSREQGAGDTIYF
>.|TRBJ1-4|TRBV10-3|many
TGTGCCATCAGTCAAGACCCCGGCGGGATCAATGAAAAACTGTTTTTT
CAISQDPGGINEKLFF
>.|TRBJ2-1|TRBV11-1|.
TGTGCCAGCAGCGCCGCAGGCAGGGGTAACAATGTGCAGTCCTTC
CASSAAGRGNNVQSF
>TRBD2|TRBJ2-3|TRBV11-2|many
TGTGCCAGCAGCTTAGCCGTGGGTAGCGGGAGCACCGCAGATACGCAGTATTTT
CASSLAVGSGSTADTQYF
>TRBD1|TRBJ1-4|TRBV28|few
TGTGCCAGCAGTCCCGAACAGGGGTTGGCTAATGAAAAACTGTTTTTT
CASSPEQGLANEKLFF
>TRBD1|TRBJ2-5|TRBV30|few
TGTGCCTGGTCAACGACCCCAGGGGGAGAGACCCAGTACTTC
CAWSTTPGGETQYF
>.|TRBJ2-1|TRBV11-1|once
TGTGCCAGCAGCTTAGCGCTAGAGGGGGGTTACAATGAGCAGTTCTTC
CASSLALEGGYNEQFF
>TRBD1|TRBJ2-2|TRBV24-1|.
TGTGCCACCGGCGGACAGGGGCCACGAACCGGGGAGCTGTTTTTT
CATGGQGPRTGELFF
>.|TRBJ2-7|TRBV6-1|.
TGTGCCAGCAGTGACATTCTAGAAGGCGCCTACGAGCAGTACTTC
CASSDILEGAYEQYF
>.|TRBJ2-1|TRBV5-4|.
TGTGCCAGCAGCTTGGGGATAGAGGGTGAATCCTACAATGAGCAGTTCTTC
CASSLGIEGESYNEQFF
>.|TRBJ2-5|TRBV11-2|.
TGTGCCAGTAGCTTACATGGAACAGGGATCCAAGAGACCCAGTACTTC
CASSLHGTGIQETQYF
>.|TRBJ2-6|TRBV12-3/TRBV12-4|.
TGTGTCAGCAGATCAACCGGGACGGTCCATTCTGGGGCCAACGTCCTGACCTTC
CVSRSTGTVHSGANVLTF
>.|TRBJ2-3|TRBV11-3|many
TGTGCCAGCAGCTTAGAGGGATCTGGCTGGGATACGCAGTATTTT
CASSLEGSGWDTQYF
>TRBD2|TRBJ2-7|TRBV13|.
TGTGCCAGCAGTGCGACTAGCGGGAGTGAGCAGTACTTC
CASSATSGSEQYF
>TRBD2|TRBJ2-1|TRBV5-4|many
TGTGCCAGCTTTCCGACTAGCGGGAGTGGGGGATCGGATGAGCAGTTCTTC
CASFPTSGSGGSDEQFF
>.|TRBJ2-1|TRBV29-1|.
TGCAACGTTGTCTTGTGGCGAAATGAGCAGTTTTTC
CNVVLWRNEQFF
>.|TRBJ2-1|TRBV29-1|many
TGCAGCGTTGAAGGGACGGATAGCTCCTACAATGAGCAGTTCTTC
CSVEGTDSSYNEQFF
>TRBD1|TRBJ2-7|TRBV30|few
TGTGCCTGGAGTGGGACAGGGAACGCCTACGAGCAGTACTTC
CAWSGTGNAYEQYF
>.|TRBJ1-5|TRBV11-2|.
TGTGTCAGCAGCCCGGATAGGGGTATCAATCAGCCCCAGCATTTT
CVSSPDRGINQPQHF
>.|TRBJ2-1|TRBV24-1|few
TGTGCCACCAGTGATCCTGACGGGGGATCATCCTACAATGAGCAGTTCTTC
CATSDPDGGSSYNEQFF
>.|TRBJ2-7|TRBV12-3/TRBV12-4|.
TGTGCCAGCAGCGGTTTCTACGAGCAGTACTTC
CASSGFYEQYF
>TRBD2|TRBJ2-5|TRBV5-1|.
TGCGCCAGCAGAAAGCGGGAGATTGAGACCCAGTACTTC
CASRKREIETQYF
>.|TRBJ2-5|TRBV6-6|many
TGTGCCAGCGGAGATCAGAGAACCCAGTACTTC
CASGDQRTQYF
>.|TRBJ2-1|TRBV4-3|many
TGCGCCAGCAGCCAAGATCTAACACGCCTACGCACCAATGAGCAGTTCTTC
CASSQDLTRLRTNEQFF
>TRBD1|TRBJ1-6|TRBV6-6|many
TGTGCCTCGGGGACAGGGGATTCACCCCTCCACTTT
CASGTGDSPLHF
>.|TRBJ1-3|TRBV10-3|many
TGTGCCACAACCGATGGAAACACCATATATTTT
CATTDGNTIYF
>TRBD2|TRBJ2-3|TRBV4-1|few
TGCGCCAGCAGCCAAGAAGCCCTAGCGGGAGTCGAGTATGGCACAGATACGCAGTATTTT
CASSQEALAGVEYGTDTQYF
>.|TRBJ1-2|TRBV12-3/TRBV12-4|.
TGTGCCAACAGTTCTAACGGGGACTATGGCTACACCTTC
CANSSNGDYGYTF
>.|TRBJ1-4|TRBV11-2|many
TGTGCCAGCAGCTTAGACAGGCTTAATGAAAAACTGTTTTTT
CASSLDRLNEKLFF
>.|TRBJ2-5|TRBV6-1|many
TGTGCCAGCAGCCCCCAGGGGACCGCCCAAGAGACCCAGTACTTC
CASSPQGTAQETQYF
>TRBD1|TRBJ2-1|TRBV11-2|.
TGTGCCAGCAGCCTTAGGGGACAGGGGAAAAACAATGAGCAGTCCTTC
CASSLRGQGKNNEQSF
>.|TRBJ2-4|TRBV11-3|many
TGTGCCAGCAGCTTAGATAAGGGGGACATTCAGTACTTC
CASSLDKGDIQYF
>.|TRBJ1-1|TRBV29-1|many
TGCAGCGTGACGGTGGGCGGGAACACTGAAGCTTTCTTT
CSVTVGGNTEAFF
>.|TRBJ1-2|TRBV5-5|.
TGTGCCAGCAGCCTAATGGTGGACAAAGCTAACTGTGGCTACACCTTC
CASSLMVDKANCGYTF
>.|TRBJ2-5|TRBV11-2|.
TGTGCCAGCAGCTCCGGGTCAGCCCCCAGGACCCAGTACTTC
CASSSGSAPRTQYF
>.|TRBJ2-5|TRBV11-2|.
TGTGACGGCAGCATTAGGATTGGGGCAGGTCAAGAGACCCAGTACTTC
CDGSIRIGAGQETQYF
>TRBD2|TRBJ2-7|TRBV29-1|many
TGCAGCGTGAAGGGACTAGCGGGAGACTACGAGCAGTACTTC
CSVKGLAGDYEQYF
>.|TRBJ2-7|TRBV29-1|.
TGCAGCGCTGGGCCTAGCGTCAACGAGCAATACTTC
CSAGPSVNEQYF
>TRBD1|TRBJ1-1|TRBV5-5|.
TGTGCCAGCAGCGGAGGACAGGGGGATACTGAAGCTTTCTTT
CASSGGQGDTEAFF
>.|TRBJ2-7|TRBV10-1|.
TGCGCCAGCAGTGGAGGGACTCAATTTCAGCAGTACTTC
CASSGGTQFQQYF